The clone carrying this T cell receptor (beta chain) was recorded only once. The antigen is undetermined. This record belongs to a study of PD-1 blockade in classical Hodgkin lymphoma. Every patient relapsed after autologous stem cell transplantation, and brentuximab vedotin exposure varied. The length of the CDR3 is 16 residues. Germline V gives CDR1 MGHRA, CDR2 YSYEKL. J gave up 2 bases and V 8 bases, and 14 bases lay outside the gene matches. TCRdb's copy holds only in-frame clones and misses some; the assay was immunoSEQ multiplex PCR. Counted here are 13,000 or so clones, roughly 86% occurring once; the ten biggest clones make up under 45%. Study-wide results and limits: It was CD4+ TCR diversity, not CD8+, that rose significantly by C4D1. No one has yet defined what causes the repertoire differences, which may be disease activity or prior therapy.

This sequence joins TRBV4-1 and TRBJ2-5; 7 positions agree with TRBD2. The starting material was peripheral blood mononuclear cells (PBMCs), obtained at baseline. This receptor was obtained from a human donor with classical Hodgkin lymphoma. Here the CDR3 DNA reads TGCGCCAGCCGCACGTTGGGGGGGAGTGGGCAAGAGACCCAGTACTTC. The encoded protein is CASRTLGGSGQETQYF.